The clone carrying this T cell receptor (beta chain) occurred many times. A process of 5'RACE template switching, which added a universal primer site and UMIs, was used to make TCR cDNA. MiXCR, run by TCRdb on the 5' RACE reads, gives a single entry per CDR3 protein. The sample contains roughly 30,000 distinct CDR3 sequences, roughly 6.3% of which appear only once. This sample is part of a study of T cells after yellow fever vaccination. This CDR3 spans 14 amino acids. Per germline, CDR1 SNHLY and CDR2 FYNNEI. Trimming removed 6 bases from V and 4 bases from J, with 15 bases in between. Whole-study results and caveats: Sequencing of sorted memory subsets on day 0 failed to detect almost all vaccine-responding clonotypes.

The TCR sequence derives from a man aged 25-45 years who received the YFV17D yellow fever vaccine. Sequencing was performed on PBMCs, either bulk or a sorted T-cell subset (CD4+, CD8+, memory, or dextramer-sorted; not recorded which), taken on the day of the yellow fever booster vaccination. V usage is TRBV2 and J usage is TRBJ2-5; perhaps TRBD2 as D (5 bases). The CDR3 is CASRRAASRETQYF. CDR3 DNA sequence: TGTGCCAGCAGGCGTGCCGCTAGCCGAGAGACCCAGTACTTC. Supplemented by reference TRBV2 and TRBJ2-5, the full variable domain reads EPEVTQTPSHQVTQMGQEVILRCVPISNHLYFYWYRQILGQKVEFLVSFYNNEISEKSEIFDDQFSVERPDGSNFTLKIRSTKLEDSAMYFCASRRAASRETQYFGPGTRLLVL.